The 23 T cell receptor beta chains given below trace back to one sample, sequenced in a study of T cells in Graves' hyperthyroidism and ophthalmopathy. Amplification of TCR beta CDR3 regions used RNA as the template. TCR CDR3 regions were first amplified by RT-PCR with HTBI primers. Via MiXCR, TCRdb re-called the multiplex PCR reads, giving one row per CDR3 protein. The sample holds 400,000 to 500,000 distinct CDR3 sequences; around 15% are singletons and the top ten take 15% to 20%. The source material was blood. These TCRs come from a young woman with Graves' hyperthyroidism.

The sample holds many counts of this clonotype. The J gene is TRBJ1-4, the V gene TRBV5-5; a weak D match, TRBD1 (6 bases). The CDR3 runs 14 residues. Germline values: CDR1 SGHKS, CDR2 YYEKEE (reference sequence). Trimming shortened V by 3 bases and J by 7 bases, and 13 bases separated the two germline ends. CDR3 in DNA: TGTGCCAGCAGCTGGCAGGGGCGGACTGAAAAACTGTTTTTT. It specifies CASSWQGRTEKLFF.

This clonotype has ten or more counts. V usage is TRBV5-1 and J usage is TRBJ1-1; D is unresolved. V was pared by 7 bases and J by 0 bases, with 10 bases between. The CDR3 contains 13 residues. Germline values: CDR1 SGHRS, CDR2 YFSETQ. CDR3 region: CASAARMNTEAFF. The CDR3 nucleotides are TGCGCCAGCGCAGCGAGGATGAACACTGAAGCTTTCTTT.

This clonotype was picked up a small number of times. This chain links TRBV2 with TRBJ2-3; D may match TRBD1 or TRBD2 (10 bases each). CDR1 is SNHLY, CDR2 FYNNEI, per germline. Trimming removed 6 bases from V and 5 bases from J, with 27 bases in between. There are 18 residues in the CDR3. CDR3 loop: CASRGQGNLGLARDTQYF. The CDR3, as DNA: TGTGCCAGCAGGGGACAGGGGAATTTGGGACTAGCGAGAGATACGCAGTATTTT.

This clonotype was detected many times. The chain couples TRBV20-1 to TRBJ2-1, with 13 bases identical to TRBD2. Looked up from germline, CDR1 is DFQATT and CDR2 is SNEGSKA (reference sequence). V lost 0 bases and J lost 9; bases outside the gene matches: 8. The CDR3 length is 16 residues. DNA for the CDR3: TGCAGTGCTAGAGATCAGGGGACTAGCGGGACTGGTGAGCAGTTCTTC. Translation: CSARDQGTSGTGEQFF.

This clonotype was detected many times. The chain recombines TRBV19 with TRBJ1-1; D gene uncertain. Germline loops: CDR1 LNHDA, CDR2 SQIVND (reference sequence). This CDR3 is 15 amino acids long. Trimming took 0 bases from V and 6 from J, leaving 14 bases between them. Written as DNA, the CDR3 is TGTGCCAGTAGTATAGATCGAAGGGTGGTCTCTGAAGCTTTCTTT. Protein product: CASSIDRRVVSEAFF.

This clonotype has ten or more counts. The chain is built from TRBV6-1 and TRBJ1-1; D possibly corresponds to TRBD1 (5 bases). The CDR3 runs 13 residues. The germline V gene encodes CDR1 MNHNS and CDR2 SASEGT. The V end was cut by 3 bases, the J end by 8 bases, with 13 bases between. The CDR3 nucleotides are TGTGCCAGCAGTGACCAACTGGGGGAGGAAGCTTTCTTT. Its translation is CASSDQLGEEAFF.

This clonotype was recorded a few times. The J gene is TRBJ2-3, the V gene TRBV15, with 14 positions matching TRBD2. CDR1 and CDR2 from the germline V gene are LNHNV and YYDKDF (reference sequence). The CDR3 length is 17 residues. V was clipped by 3 bases and J by 3 bases; unmatched bases: 5. The chain's CDR3 is CATSREGLAGVTDTQYF. The CDR3 DNA reads TGTGCCACCAGCAGGGAGGGACTAGCGGGAGTTACAGATACGCAGTATTTT.

In the case of this clonotype: This may come from a read error, since a much larger clone is one base off. The chain employs TRBV19 and TRBJ1-1, with D hard to call. This CDR3 has 14 amino acids. Germline CDR1 LNHDA, CDR2 SQIVND (reference sequence). The V end was cut by 5 bases, the J end by 1 base, with 11 bases between. CDR3 sequence reads: CASSSRNPNTEAFF. The CDR3 DNA follows: TGTGCCAGTAGTTCGAGGAACCCGAACACTGAAGCTTTCTTT.

In regard to this clonotype: A read error may explain this, as a much larger clone is one base away. V usage is TRBV9 and J usage is TRBJ2-1; D may match TRBD1 or TRBD2 (5 bases each). The CDR3 sequence is 14 residues long. The germline V gene has CDR1 SGDLS and CDR2 YYNGEE. CDR3 sequence: CASGTVDIYNEEFF. The DNA of the CDR3 is TGTGCCAGCGGGACCGTTGACATCTACAATGAGGAGTTCTTC.

The chain links TRBV7-3 to TRBJ2-7, with D hard to call. Looked up from germline, CDR1 is SGHTA and CDR2 is FQGTGA. This CDR3 comprises 14 residues. Trimming took 1 base from V and 0 from J, leaving 7 bases between them. The CDR3 is CASSLSESSYEQYF. CDR3 in DNA: TGTGCCAGCAGCTTAAGTGAGAGCTCCTACGAGCAGTACTTC.

This clonotype occurred many times. The rearrangement links TRBV12-3 or TRBV12-4 to TRBJ2-7; the D gene is possibly TRBD2 (5 bases). V lost 2 bases, J lost 4 bases, and 9 bases lay in between. This CDR3 contains 13 residues. Here the CDR3 reads CASSLRGGYEQYV. CDR3 nucleotide sequence: TGTGCCAGCAGTTTACGGGGTGGGTACGAGCAGTACGTC.

The chain recombines TRBV6-6 with TRBJ1-2, with 8 bases aligning to TRBD1. V was clipped by 2 bases and J by 4 bases; unmatched bases: 3. This CDR3 comprises 14 residues. Germline V gene data show CDR1 as MNHNY and CDR2 as SVGAGI (reference sequence). The CDR3 DNA reads TGTGCCAGCAGTTACGAACAGGGGGGCTATGGCTACACCTTC. The encoded protein is CASSYEQGGYGYTF.

This clonotype was seen repeatedly, ten times or more. The genes are TRBV3-1 and TRBJ2-7; D unresolved. V was clipped by 4 bases and J by 2 bases, with 12 bases between them. The length of the CDR3 is 14 residues. Germline V lookup: CDR1 LGHDT, CDR2 YNNKEL (reference sequence). The CDR3 DNA reads as TGTGCCAGCAGCCCCCCCGGCGTGCCCTACGAGCAGTACGTC. This codes for CASSPPGVPYEQYV.

This clonotype turned up a few times. The rearrangement uses TRBV7-9 and TRBJ2-1; unclear D gene. Germline assignment: CDR1 SEHNR and CDR2 FQNEAQ (reference sequence). The CDR3 runs 12 residues. V dropped 4 bases and J dropped 8 bases, with 9 bases sitting between them. The CDR3 loop is CASSSDPDEQFF. CDR3 coding DNA: TGTGCCAGCAGCTCGGATCCCGATGAGCAGTTCTTC.

This clonotype appeared many times. This chain uses TRBV2 with TRBJ1-1; TRBD1 matches at 9 bases. Germline loops: CDR1 SNHLY, CDR2 FYNNEI. V was pared by 4 bases and J by 0 bases, with 9 bases of the junction left unmatched. This CDR3 has 17 residues. The CDR3 sequence: CASSAGQGRTLNTEAFF. CDR3 DNA sequence: TGTGCCAGCAGTGCGGGACAGGGTAGGACCCTGAACACTGAAGCTTTCTTT. The full variable domain, its missing parts supplied by reference TRBV2 and TRBJ1-1, is EPEVTQTPSHQVTQMGQEVILRCVPISNHLYFYWYRQILGQKVEFLVSFYNNEISEKSEIFDDQFSVERPDGSNFTLKIRSTKLEDSAMYFCASSAGQGRTLNTEAFFGQGTRLTVV.

This chain links TRBV19 with TRBJ1-1, with 9 nucleotides matching TRBD1. The CDR3 loop spans 12 amino acids. In germline, CDR1 is LNHDA, CDR2 SQIVND (reference sequence). The trim removed 9 bases at V and 6 bases at J, leaving 5 bases unmatched. The CDR3 coding sequence is TGTGCCAGCCAGGGACAGGGTCCTGAAGCTTTCTTT. Translating gives CASQGQGPEAFF.

This clonotype was detected a few times. Germline and junction disagree at one end, which may indicate a read error. This sequence joins TRBV6-1 and TRBJ1-5; 7 bases are shared with TRBD1. Germline V gene sequence: CDR1 MNHNS, CDR2 SASEGT. This CDR3 is 13 amino acids long. In nucleotides, the CDR3 is TGTGCCAGCAGCAACAGGGGACATCAGCCCCGGCATTTT. Translated, it gives CASSNRGHQPRHF.

This clonotype was seen a few times. The V call is TRBV4-1, the J call TRBJ1-1; possible D gene TRBD1, 6 bases. Germline CDR1 is MGHRA and CDR2 is YSYEKL. V lost 1 base and J lost 5, with 14 bases in between. The CDR3 contains 15 residues. The CDR3, as DNA: TGCGCCAGCAGCCAAGTTGGGGGCTGGGGTACTGAAGCTTTCTTT. Encoded protein: CASSQVGGWGTEAFF.

Ten or more counts support this clonotype. V is TRBV6-1 and J is TRBJ2-5; 11 bases are a match to TRBD2. The CDR3 runs to 14 residues. With 3 bases clipped from V and 7 bases from J, the junction kept 4 bases outside the gene matches. Germline values: CDR1 MNHNS, CDR2 SASEGT. The CDR3 nucleotides are TGTGCCAGCAGTGATTCAACTAGCGGGGGGACCCAGTACTTC. It is translated as CASSDSTSGGTQYF.

CDR3 in DNA: TGTGCCAGCAGTTACTCGTCAGGCTCGGAGCAGTACGTC. This translates into CASSYSSGSEQYV. The chain joins TRBV6-5 to TRBJ2-7; D uncertain. Germline V gene lookup returns CDR1 MNHEY and CDR2 SVGAGI. CDR3 length equals 13 residues. Trimming removed 0 bases at V and 7 bases at J, with 10 bases between.

Only a few counts were recorded for this clonotype. J is TRBJ1-1 and V is TRBV29-1; D is possibly TRBD1 (5 bases). Germline CDR1 is SQVTM and CDR2 is ANQGSEA. CDR3 size: 14 residues. The ends were cut back, 2 bases at V and 5 bases at J, with 15 bases in the middle. CDR3 protein: CSVERPGGGTEAFF. The CDR3 DNA sequence: TGCAGCGTTGAAAGGCCCGGGGGGGGTACTGAAGCTTTCTTT.

This sequence joins TRBV18 and TRBJ1-5; weak D call: TRBD1 (6 bases). Trimming pared 6 bases from V and 0 bases from J, leaving 18 bases between. Germline V CDR1 and CDR2: KGHSH, LQKENI. The CDR3 has 17 amino acids. The CDR3 loop reads CASSVGGGATSNQPQHF. The CDR3 bases are TGTGCCAGCTCGGTTGGAGGGGGGGCAACTAGCAATCAGCCCCAGCATTTT.

The sample holds many counts of this clonotype. This chain links TRBV24-1 with TRBJ2-1, with 9 bases lining up with TRBD1. CDR3 length: 17 amino acids. V lost 4 bases and J lost 4; bases outside the gene matches: 10. Germline CDR1 is KGHDR and CDR2 is SFDVKD. CDR3 bases: TGTGCCACCAGTGACCCTCCGGGGACAGGGCGTTACAATGAGCAGTTCTTC. This codes for CATSDPPGTGRYNEQFF.